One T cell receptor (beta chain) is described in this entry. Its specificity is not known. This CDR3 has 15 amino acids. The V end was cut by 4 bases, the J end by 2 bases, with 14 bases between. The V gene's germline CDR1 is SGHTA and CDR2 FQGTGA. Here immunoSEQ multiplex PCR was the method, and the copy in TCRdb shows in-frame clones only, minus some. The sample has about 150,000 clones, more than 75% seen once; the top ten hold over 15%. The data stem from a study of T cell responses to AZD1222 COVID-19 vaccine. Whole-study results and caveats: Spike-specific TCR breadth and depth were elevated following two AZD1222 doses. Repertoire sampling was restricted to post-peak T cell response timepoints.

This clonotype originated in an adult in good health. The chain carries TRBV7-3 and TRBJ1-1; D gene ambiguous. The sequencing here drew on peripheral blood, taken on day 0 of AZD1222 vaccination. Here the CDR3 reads CASSSSREGNTEAFF. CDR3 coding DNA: TGTGCCAGCAGCTCTAGTCGTGAGGGTAACACTGAAGCTTTCTTT.